The 30 T cell receptor beta chains presented below share a single source sample, sequenced in a study of graft-versus-host responses after intestinal transplantation. These TCRs' antigens remain unknown. Sequenced by immunoSEQ multiplex PCR; TCRdb stores in-frame clones only, minus some. The data hold approximately 60,000 clones, with 90% observed a single time. The sequences come from unstimulated CD8+ T cells sorted from spleen or lymph node cells, collected before transplant. Source of these receptors: a human donor who was the organ donor for an intestinal transplant.

The chain recombines TRBV2 with TRBJ2-7, with D perhaps matching TRBD1 (6 bases). CDR3 size: 14 residues. Germline values: CDR1 SNHLY, CDR2 FYNNEI. V was pared by 2 bases and J by 2 bases, with 10 bases between. The CDR3 DNA sequence: TGTGCCAGCAGTGAATACCAGGGGCCCTACGAGCAGTACTTC. It codes for CASSEYQGPYEQYF.

Points on this clone: One end of the junction is discordant with germline, which a read error may explain. The gene calls are TRBV7-7 and TRBJ2-2, with D possibly being TRBD2 (6 bases). Per the germline V gene, CDR1 is SSHAT and CDR2 is FNYEAQ (reference sequence). The CDR3 contains 14 residues. The CDR3 spells CASSSGLQAGELFF. The DNA for the CDR3 is TGTGCTAGCAGCTCGGGACTGCAGGCCGGGGAGCTGTTTTTT.

The V and J genes are TRBV10-3 and TRBJ1-1; weak D call: TRBD1 (6 bases). V lost 0 bases to trimming and J lost 3 bases, with 20 bases between them. The germline gives CDR1 ENHRY, CDR2 SYGVKD. This CDR3 is built from 18 residues. CDR3 bases: TGTGCCATCAGTGAGTCAGGGGGGGAATCAACCGGGGACACTGAAGCTTTCTTT. Translation: CAISESGGESTGDTEAFF.

The chain employs TRBV19 and TRBJ2-2; TRBD1 is a possible D gene (5 bases). Trimming left V 10 bases short and J 4 bases short, with 10 bases between. Per germline, CDR1 LNHDA and CDR2 SQIVND (reference sequence). There are 12 residues in the CDR3. The CDR3 region has the DNA TGTGCCACGAGTCAGGGCACCGGGGAGCTGTTTTTT. Amino acids: CATSQGTGELFF.

V gene TRBV5-5 combines with J gene TRBJ2-7; D might be TRBD1 (6 bases). The V gene's germline CDR1 is SGHKS and CDR2 YYEKEE (reference sequence). The CDR3 contains 14 residues. The ends were cut back, 3 bases at V and 0 bases at J, with 10 bases in the middle. CDR3 amino acids: CASSSDSSSYEQYF. In DNA form, the CDR3 reads TGTGCCAGCAGCTCGGACAGCAGCTCCTACGAGCAGTACTTC.

The gene calls are TRBV29-1 and TRBJ1-1, with D perhaps TRBD1 (5 bases). The length of the CDR3 is 14 residues. Trimming stripped 3 bases from V and 2 bases from J, with 13 bases between. The germline gives CDR1 SQVTM, CDR2 ANQGSEA. CDR3: CSVEGGTLNTEAFF. The CDR3, as DNA: TGCAGCGTTGAGGGGGGGACGTTAAACACTGAAGCTTTCTTT.

The chain is built from TRBV18 and TRBJ2-7, with TRBD2 matching 7 bases. Germline CDR1 and CDR2: KGHSH and LQKENI. The V gene end was trimmed by 3 bases and the J gene end by 7 bases; junction bases not matched to a gene: 0. This CDR3 spans 11 amino acids. CDR3 sequence reads: CASSPGGEQYF. As DNA, the CDR3 is TGTGCCAGCTCACCCGGGGGGGAGCAGTACTTC. The full variable domain, in which reference TRBV18 and TRBJ2-7 provide the parts outside the CDR3, is NAGVMQNPRHLVRRRGQEARLRCSPMKGHSHVYWYRQLPEEGLKFMVYLQKENIIDESGMPKERFSAEFPKEGPSILRIQQVVRGDSAAYFCASSPGGEQYFGPGTRLTVT.

J is TRBJ2-1 and V is TRBV28, with TRBD1 as a possible D gene (5 bases). Germline V CDR1 and CDR2: MDHEN, SYDVKM. The CDR3 extends over 15 amino acids. V lost 5 bases and J 4 bases, leaving 15 bases between the germline ends. The CDR3 loop is CASSARVSLYNEQFF. The CDR3 DNA is TGTGCCAGCAGTGCCAGGGTTTCCCTTTACAATGAGCAGTTCTTC.

The chain links TRBV19 to TRBJ2-7; 10 bases are shared with TRBD2. The CDR3 spans 17 residues. After removal of 2 bases from V and 0 bases from J, the junction contained 7 bases not matched to a gene. CDR1 is LNHDA and CDR2 is SQIVND in the germline V gene (reference sequence). CDR3: CASSILGSGRTSYEQYF. CDR3 nucleotides: TGTGCCAGTAGTATATTGGGTAGCGGGAGGACCTCCTACGAGCAGTACTTC.

V gene TRBV9 combines with J gene TRBJ2-3, with TRBD2 matching 8 bases. There are 16 residues in the CDR3. V dropped 2 bases and J dropped 0; count of bases not matched to a gene: 5. Germline V gene sequence: CDR1 SGDLS, CDR2 YYNGEE. CDR3 in amino acids: CASSVNPGGSTDTQYF. CDR3 bases: TGTGCCAGCAGCGTGAACCCGGGAGGGAGCACAGATACGCAGTATTTT.

CDR3 coding DNA: TGTGCCAGCAGTGAACAGGGGGTTGGAGAAAAACTGTTTTTT. It translates to CASSEQGVGEKLFF. The chain links TRBV6-1 to TRBJ1-4; 7 bases map to TRBD1. The CDR3 covers 14 residues. The ends lost 2 bases at V and 8 bases at J; junction bases unmatched: 5. The germline CDR1 and CDR2 sequences are MNHNS and SASEGT.

V usage is TRBV7-2 and J usage is TRBJ1-5, with D hard to call. This CDR3 comprises 15 residues. V was pared by 0 bases and J by 0 bases, with 6 bases between. The germline CDR1 and CDR2 sequences are SGHTA and FQGNSA. The CDR3 sequence: CASSLAEYSNQPQHF. The DNA for the CDR3 is TGTGCCAGCAGCTTAGCGGAGTATAGCAATCAGCCCCAGCATTTT.

The rearrangement joins TRBV30 to TRBJ1-1; no clear D. The CDR3 length is 11 residues. Germline V CDR1 and CDR2: GTSNPN, SVGIG (reference sequence). Trimming left V 3 bases short and J 6 bases short, with 8 bases between. The CDR3 coding sequence is TGTGCCTGGAGCTTAACAGCTGAAGCTTTCTTT. Protein product: CAWSLTAEAFF.

The chain links TRBV5-6 to TRBJ1-4; no clear D. V lost 2 bases to trimming and J lost 8 bases, with 16 bases between them. CDR1 and CDR2 from the germline V gene are SGHDT and YYEEEE. The CDR3 loop spans 15 amino acids. The CDR3 DNA reads as TGTGCCAGCAGCTTATCTCACTACCGTGGCGAAAAACTGTTTTTT. Protein sequence: CASSLSHYRGEKLFF.

This chain joins TRBV27 and TRBJ2-1; 11 bases map to TRBD2. Germline V gene sequence: CDR1 MNHEY, CDR2 SMNVEV (reference sequence). The CDR3 runs to 17 residues. The ends lost 2 bases at V and 2 bases at J; junction bases unmatched: 5. CDR3 residues: CASSLPPSGGPYNEQFF. The CDR3 nucleotides read TGTGCCAGCAGTTTACCCCCTAGCGGGGGGCCCTACAATGAGCAGTTCTTC.

The chain carries TRBV4-1 and TRBJ1-1; 8 bases match TRBD1. CDR1 and CDR2 from the germline V gene are MGHRA and YSYEKL. CDR3 size: 17 residues. V shed 0 bases, J shed 5 bases, and the junction held 11 bases outside the gene matches. The DNA for the CDR3 is TGCGCCAGCAGCCAAGAGTTATCGACCCGGGACAGGACTGAAGCTTTCTTT. This encodes CASSQELSTRDRTEAFF.

V is TRBV15 and J is TRBJ2-5; 7 bases are shared with TRBD2. The V and J ends lost 0 bases and 3 bases, in that order; junction bases with no gene match: 1. This CDR3 has 14 amino acids. Germline V CDR1 and CDR2: LNHNV, YYDKDF (reference sequence). The CDR3 region is CATSREGGEETQYF. For the CDR3, the DNA is TGTGCCACCAGCAGAGAGGGGGGGGAAGAGACCCAGTACTTC.

V and J are TRBV5-4 and TRBJ2-1; 10 bases fit TRBD2. Germline V gene lookup returns CDR1 SGHNT and CDR2 YYREEE (reference sequence). V dropped 5 bases and J dropped 6; count of bases not matched to a gene: 5. The CDR3 runs 14 residues. Here the CDR3 reads CASRSLAGVNEQFF. In DNA, the CDR3 is TGTGCCAGCAGATCCCTAGCGGGAGTCAATGAGCAGTTCTTC.

The chain links TRBV2 to TRBJ1-2; no reliable D call. This CDR3 region has 11 residues. The germline CDR1 and CDR2 sequences are SNHLY and FYNNEI. Trimming removed 6 bases at V and 4 bases at J, with 6 bases between. CDR3 bases: TGTGCCAGCAGGTACAGCTATGGCTACACCTTC. Translation gives CASRYSYGYTF.

The genes are TRBV6-5 and TRBJ1-5, with D possibly TRBD1 on 5 matching bases. The germline gives CDR1 MNHEY, CDR2 SVGAGI. V lost 8 bases and J lost 0, with 14 bases in between. The CDR3 has 15 amino acids. CDR3 sequence (DNA): TGTGCCAGCTCTATCGACAGCTATAGCAATCAGCCCCAGCATTTT. Translation: CASSIDSYSNQPQHF.

This chain uses TRBV7-2 with TRBJ2-1; 9 nucleotides match TRBD2. Germline values: CDR1 SGHTA, CDR2 FQGNSA. V was pared by 3 bases and J by 5 bases, with 11 bases of the junction left unmatched. CDR3 length equals 17 residues. The CDR3 reads CASSFKWPGLAHNEQFF. For the CDR3, the DNA is TGTGCCAGCAGCTTCAAGTGGCCGGGACTAGCCCACAATGAGCAGTTCTTC.

The chain couples TRBV5-6 to TRBJ1-1; 9 bases match TRBD1. The CDR3 runs 16 residues. Germline V lookup: CDR1 SGHDT, CDR2 YYEEEE. Germline trimming cut 0 bases from V and 4 bases from J; bases unmatched to any gene: 7. The CDR3 DNA sequence: TGTGCCAGCAGCTTGGTTGGACAGGGGATTTTCACTGAAGCTTTCTTT. Translation gives CASSLVGQGIFTEAFF.

The V gene is TRBV4-2, the J gene TRBJ1-2, with 10 bases aligning to TRBD1. Germline V lookup: CDR1 LGHNA, CDR2 YNFKEQ. The length of the CDR3 is 19 residues. Germline trimming cut 0 bases from V and 4 bases from J; bases unmatched to any gene: 14. This CDR3 reads CASSQEHGRDRGLGYGYTF. The CDR3 coding sequence is TGTGCCAGCAGCCAAGAGCATGGCCGAGACAGGGGGCTCGGCTATGGCTACACCTTC.

This chain uses TRBV7-2 with TRBJ2-5; D unclear. V lost 1 base to trimming and J lost 2 bases, with 8 bases between them. The CDR3 extends over 14 amino acids. Looked up from germline, CDR1 is SGHTA and CDR2 is FQGNSA. The CDR3 nucleotides are TGTGCCAGCAGCTTAGTGCAGATACAAGAGACCCAGTACTTC. Translation gives CASSLVQIQETQYF.

The chain is built from TRBV5-1 and TRBJ2-1; unclear D gene. Germline V gives CDR1 SGHRS, CDR2 YFSETQ. V was clipped by 4 bases and J by 1 base, with 6 bases between them. The CDR3 extends over 13 amino acids. The CDR3 reads CASSGLSYNEQFF. The CDR3 DNA reads TGCGCCAGCAGCGGCTTATCCTACAATGAGCAGTTCTTC.

The chain recombines TRBV6-6 with TRBJ2-7; the D gene is possibly TRBD2 (5 bases). The germline V gene encodes CDR1 MNHNY and CDR2 SVGAGI (reference sequence). The CDR3 is made up of 14 amino acids. Between the trimmed V and J ends, which lost 1 base and 5 bases, there was a span of 12 bases. The CDR3 loop is CASSYWESRDEQYF. For the CDR3, the DNA is TGTGCCAGCAGTTACTGGGAGTCTCGCGACGAGCAGTACTTC.

This clone showed up just a few times. This rearrangement joins TRBV10-2 to TRBJ2-4, with a weak D call TRBD2 (6 bases). The CDR3 has 16 amino acids. Germline-derived CDR1 and CDR2 are WSHSY and SAAADI. Trimming left V 0 bases short and J 0 bases short, with 9 bases between. The CDR3 DNA reads as TGCGCCAGCAGTGAGTCGGAGGGACTAGCCAAAAACATTCAGTACTTC. Its translation: CASSESEGLAKNIQYF.

The chain uses TRBV6-1 and TRBJ1-2; 9 nucleotides agree with TRBD1. The CDR3 sequence is 15 residues long. J lost 0 bases, V lost 6 bases, and 5 bases had no gene match. Germline values: CDR1 MNHNS, CDR2 SASEGT. The CDR3 region is CASRLGQGANYGYTF. In DNA, the CDR3 is TGTGCCAGCAGACTGGGACAGGGAGCTAACTATGGCTACACCTTC.

This chain joins TRBV5-4 and TRBJ2-1; 9 nucleotides align to TRBD2. The CDR3 is made up of 15 amino acids. Unmatched junction bases numbered 10, after V lost 4 bases and J lost 8 bases. In germline, CDR1 is SGHNT, CDR2 YYREEE (reference sequence). The DNA of the CDR3 is TGTGCCAGCAGCCGACCGGGACTAGCCCTCGATGAGCAGTTCTTC. Its protein product is CASSRPGLALDEQFF.

The chain carries TRBV4-3 and TRBJ2-5; 8 bases align to TRBD2. This CDR3 has 15 amino acids. Germline CDR1 and CDR2: LGHNA and YSLEER. V shed 4 bases and J 5 bases; nucleotides not matched to a gene: 9. In DNA form, the CDR3 reads TGCGCCAGCAGCCCGGCGGGAGGTAGGAGGGAGACCCAGTACTTC. Its protein is CASSPAGGRRETQYF.